Reported below is one T cell receptor beta chain. The sample is drawn from a study of blood T cell repertoires in COVID-19. On the study more broadly: COVID-19 samples collected from the United States, Italy and Spain covered acute and convalescent phases. The analysed material was cDNA or gDNA that came from T cells, B-cell-depleted T cells, or PBMCs.

In the original processing: Scientists estimated how many nucleated cells there were by amplifying reference gene primers. Only in-frame clones appear in the TCRdb table, and some are missing; sequencing was by immunoSEQ multiplex PCR. From that table come the V and J calls and clone size; the DNA was used to work out D and trimming. Of about 62,000 clones in the sample, 86% were seen once. This CDR3 has 12 amino acids. The V end lost 6 bases, the J end lost 6 bases, and 12 bases lay between the germline ends. The chain links TRBV12-3 or TRBV12-4 to TRBJ2-7; possible D gene TRBD2, 6 bases. The TCR comes from a woman of 80 years or more with acute or convalescent COVID-19. Material for sequencing was peripheral blood. The CDR3 is CASSGEATEQYF. In nucleotides, the CDR3 is TGTGCCAGCAGCGGGGAGGCCACCGAGCAGTACTTC.